A selection of T cell receptor beta chains follows, all from one sample in a study of CD8+ T cells in alopecia areata. Assay used: immunoSEQ multiplex PCR; TCRdb lists only in-frame clones, some missing. The data contain 150,000 to 200,000 clones, about three fifths of them singletons. The material was CD4+ T cells sorted from blood, obtained at roughly week 49, from a patient treated with tofacitinib. The receptors stem from a human donor with alopecia areata. The CDR3 runs from the conserved cysteine through the conserved F or W. D genes are given only for firm matches. For some rows the clone size is stated as once, few or many, or as a class when expanded; others skip it.

abundance: -
j_gene: TRBJ2-3
v_gene: TRBV27
d_gene: -
CDR3nt: TGTGCCAGCCGGGACGGCGGCACAGATACGCAGTATTTT
CDR3aa: CASRDGGTDTQYF

abundance: -
j_gene: TRBJ2-3
v_gene: TRBV5-1
d_gene: -
CDR3nt: TGCGCCAGCAGCTCAGGTGGAGATACGCAGTATTTT
CDR3aa: CASSSGGDTQYF

abundance: -
j_gene: TRBJ1-2
v_gene: TRBV6-1
d_gene: -
CDR3nt: TGTGCCAGCAGCAGAGACAGGCCCGATGGCTACACCTTC
CDR3aa: CASSRDRPDGYTF

abundance: -
j_gene: TRBJ1-6
v_gene: TRBV7-6
d_gene: TRBD1
CDR3nt: TGTGCCAGCAGCAAGGGACAGGGGGTCAATTCACCCCTCCACTTT
CDR3aa: CASSKGQGVNSPLHF

abundance: -
j_gene: TRBJ1-2
v_gene: TRBV6-5
d_gene: TRBD1
CDR3nt: TGTGCCAGCAGGGGACAGGGAGTTTGGGGCTACACCTTC
CDR3aa: CASRGQGVWGYTF

abundance: once
j_gene: TRBJ2-3
v_gene: TRBV7-9
d_gene: -
CDR3nt: TGTGCCAGCAGCTTAGCCTCGGCCGCGGATACGCAGTATTTT
CDR3aa: CASSLASAADTQYF

abundance: few
j_gene: TRBJ2-7
v_gene: TRBV7-2
d_gene: TRBD1
CDR3nt: TGTGCCAGCAGCTTAACGGGACAGCAAAACTACGAGCAGTACTTC
CDR3aa: CASSLTGQQNYEQYF

abundance: -
j_gene: TRBJ2-3
v_gene: TRBV2
d_gene: -
CDR3nt: TGTGCCAGCAGTGAACAGGGAACTACAGGGCAGTATTTT
CDR3aa: CASSEQGTTGQYF

abundance: -
j_gene: TRBJ2-6
v_gene: TRBV19
d_gene: -
CDR3nt: TGTGCCAGTAGTACGTTCTCTGGGGCCAACGTCCTGACTTTC
CDR3aa: CASSTFSGANVLTF

abundance: -
j_gene: TRBJ2-2
v_gene: TRBV7-3
d_gene: TRBD2
CDR3nt: TGTGCCAGCAGCCCCGGGACTAGCGGGGCCGGGGAGCTGTTTTTT
CDR3aa: CASSPGTSGAGELFF

abundance: -
j_gene: TRBJ2-7
v_gene: TRBV28
d_gene: TRBD1
CDR3nt: TGTGCCAGCAGCCCCGGACAGGAGATGACATACGAGCAGTACTTC
CDR3aa: CASSPGQEMTYEQYF

abundance: -
j_gene: TRBJ2-2
v_gene: TRBV29-1
d_gene: -
CDR3nt: TGCAGCGTTGAACTCCATTTAACCGGGGAGCTGTTTTTT
CDR3aa: CSVELHLTGELFF

abundance: -
j_gene: TRBJ2-5
v_gene: TRBV13
d_gene: TRBD1
CDR3nt: TGTGCCAGCAGCTTAACAGGGGCGGAAGAGACCCAGTACTTC
CDR3aa: CASSLTGAEETQYF

abundance: -
j_gene: TRBJ1-2
v_gene: TRBV5-1
d_gene: -
CDR3nt: TGCGCCAGCAGCTTGGAGGGGCAGACTGGCTACACCTTC
CDR3aa: CASSLEGQTGYTF

abundance: -
j_gene: TRBJ2-7
v_gene: TRBV30
d_gene: -
CDR3nt: TGTGCCTGGAGTGGCAGGAGTACGTACGAGCAGTACTTC
CDR3aa: CAWSGRSTYEQYF

abundance: -
j_gene: TRBJ2-5
v_gene: TRBV9
d_gene: TRBD2
CDR3nt: TGTGCCAGCAGCGTGTTAGCGGGGAGAGAGACCCAGTACTTC
CDR3aa: CASSVLAGRETQYF

abundance: few
j_gene: TRBJ1-4
v_gene: TRBV29-1
d_gene: -
CDR3nt: TGCAGCGTTGCAGGGCGGGCTAATGAAAAACTGTTTTTT
CDR3aa: CSVAGRANEKLFF

abundance: -
j_gene: TRBJ1-2
v_gene: TRBV2
d_gene: TRBD1
CDR3nt: TGTGCCAGCAGGCCCTTACAGGGGGCAGATGGCTACACCTTC
CDR3aa: CASRPLQGADGYTF

abundance: -
j_gene: TRBJ2-2
v_gene: TRBV29-1
d_gene: TRBD1
CDR3nt: TGCAGCGCAGGGGGACAGGGCCACACGAACACCGGGGAGCTGTTTTTT
CDR3aa: CSAGGQGHTNTGELFF

abundance: -
j_gene: TRBJ2-4
v_gene: TRBV5-6
d_gene: -
CDR3nt: TGTGCCAGCAGCTCGGGCGTGGAGCGTGGGCTAGCCAAAAACATTCAGTACTTC
CDR3aa: CASSSGVERGLAKNIQYF

abundance: -
j_gene: TRBJ1-2
v_gene: TRBV10-3
d_gene: TRBD1
CDR3nt: TGTGCCATCAGTCCTAAGGGGACAGGGGGCGTTGGCTACACCTTC
CDR3aa: CAISPKGTGGVGYTF

abundance: -
j_gene: TRBJ1-1
v_gene: TRBV2
d_gene: -
CDR3nt: TGTGCCAGTAAGACAGGACCGAACACTGAAGCTTTCTTT
CDR3aa: CASKTGPNTEAFF

abundance: -
j_gene: TRBJ2-5
v_gene: TRBV15
d_gene: -
CDR3nt: TGTGCCACCAGCAGAGATAGGGGGACGGGAGAGACCCAGTACTTC
CDR3aa: CATSRDRGTGETQYF

abundance: -
j_gene: TRBJ2-7
v_gene: TRBV6-5
d_gene: TRBD1
CDR3nt: TGTGCCAGCAGTACAGCCGGGACAGGGAGTGGCGAGCAGTACTTC
CDR3aa: CASSTAGTGSGEQYF

abundance: -
j_gene: TRBJ2-5
v_gene: TRBV5-4
d_gene: TRBD2
CDR3nt: TGTGCCAGCAGCCCAGGGACTAGCGGGGGAGTCGACTTC
CDR3aa: CASSPGTSGGVDF

abundance: -
j_gene: TRBJ2-5
v_gene: TRBV10-3
d_gene: TRBD1
CDR3nt: TGTGCCATCAGTTTGGACAGGGGGCCCCAAGAGACCCAGTACTTC
CDR3aa: CAISLDRGPQETQYF

abundance: -
j_gene: TRBJ1-3
v_gene: TRBV29-1
d_gene: -
CDR3nt: TGCAGCGTTGTAGAGGTTGGAAACACCATATATTTT
CDR3aa: CSVVEVGNTIYF

abundance: -
j_gene: TRBJ1-5
v_gene: TRBV6-6
d_gene: -
CDR3nt: TGTGCCAGCAGCCCTGATGGGGCAGGGAACGGTCAGCCCCAGCATTTT
CDR3aa: CASSPDGAGNGQPQHF

abundance: -
j_gene: TRBJ1-1
v_gene: TRBV19
d_gene: TRBD1
CDR3nt: TGTGCCAGTTCTATAGGACAGGCGGGGGAGAACACTGAAGCTTTCTTT
CDR3aa: CASSIGQAGENTEAFF

abundance: once
j_gene: TRBJ2-7
v_gene: TRBV5-1
d_gene: -
CDR3nt: TGCGCCAGCAGCTTGGAGGGAGACCCGGTTGGGCAGTACTTC
CDR3aa: CASSLEGDPVGQYF

abundance: -
j_gene: TRBJ2-7
v_gene: TRBV15
d_gene: TRBD1
CDR3nt: TGTGCCACCAGCAGTATCGGGACAGGGTCTATCTACGAGCAGTACTTC
CDR3aa: CATSSIGTGSIYEQYF

abundance: once
j_gene: TRBJ2-5
v_gene: TRBV20-1
d_gene: -
CDR3nt: TGCAGTGCTAGGCGACAAGAGACCCAGTACTTC
CDR3aa: CSARRQETQYF

abundance: -
j_gene: TRBJ2-3
v_gene: TRBV7-9
d_gene: -
CDR3nt: TGTGCCAGCAGCAAACGTTTGGAGATAAGCCCAGATACGCAGTATTTT
CDR3aa: CASSKRLEISPDTQYF

abundance: -
j_gene: TRBJ2-7
v_gene: TRBV29-1
d_gene: -
CDR3nt: TGCAGCGTGGGTGTAGCCTACGAGCAGTACTTC
CDR3aa: CSVGVAYEQYF

abundance: -
j_gene: TRBJ2-1
v_gene: TRBV14
d_gene: -
CDR3nt: TGTGCCAGCAGCCAATTCAGGGGCAATGAGCAGTTCTTC
CDR3aa: CASSQFRGNEQFF

abundance: -
j_gene: TRBJ1-6
v_gene: TRBV27
d_gene: TRBD1
CDR3nt: TGTGCCAGCAGGCTGACAGGGAAATCACCCCTCCACTTT
CDR3aa: CASRLTGKSPLHF

abundance: -
j_gene: TRBJ1-6
v_gene: TRBV29-1
d_gene: -
CDR3nt: TGCAGCGAAAACCTACAGGTTTATAATTCACCCCTCCACTTT
CDR3aa: CSENLQVYNSPLHF

abundance: few
j_gene: TRBJ2-4
v_gene: TRBV29-1
d_gene: -
CDR3nt: TGCAGCGCCGCGGCGGGACCTCTAGCCAAAAACATTCAGTACTTC
CDR3aa: CSAAAGPLAKNIQYF

abundance: -
j_gene: TRBJ1-2
v_gene: TRBV25-1
d_gene: -
CDR3nt: TGTGCCAGCAGTGACACAGGATCTGGCTACACCTTC
CDR3aa: CASSDTGSGYTF

abundance: -
j_gene: TRBJ2-7
v_gene: TRBV19
d_gene: -
CDR3nt: TGTGCCAGTAGTACCAATGGCGCAGGGGGAGGCTACGAGCAGTACTTC
CDR3aa: CASSTNGAGGGYEQYF

abundance: -
j_gene: TRBJ2-7
v_gene: TRBV27
d_gene: TRBD1
CDR3nt: TGTGCCAGCAGAAAAGACAGGGGATTGGGCGAGCAGTACTTC
CDR3aa: CASRKDRGLGEQYF

abundance: -
j_gene: TRBJ1-3
v_gene: TRBV30
d_gene: -
CDR3nt: TGTGCCTGGGTCTCTGGAAACACCATATATTTT
CDR3aa: CAWVSGNTIYF